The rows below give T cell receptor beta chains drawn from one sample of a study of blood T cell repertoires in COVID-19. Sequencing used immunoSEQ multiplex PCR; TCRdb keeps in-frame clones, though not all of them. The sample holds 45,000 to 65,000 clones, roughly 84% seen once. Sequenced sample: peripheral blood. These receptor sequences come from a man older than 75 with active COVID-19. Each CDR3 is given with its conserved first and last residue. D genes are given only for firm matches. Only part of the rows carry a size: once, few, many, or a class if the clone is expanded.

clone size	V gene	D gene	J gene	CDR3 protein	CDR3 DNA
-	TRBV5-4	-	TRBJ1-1	CASSSDRIRSEAFF	TGTGCCAGCAGCAGCGACAGGATTCGGTCTGAAGCTTTCTTT
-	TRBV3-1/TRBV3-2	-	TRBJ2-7	CASSSNRGGYEQYF	TGTGCCAGCAGCTCTAACAGGGGGGGGTACGAGCAGTACTTC
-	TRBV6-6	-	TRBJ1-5	CASSPGGGRGGNQPQHF	TGTGCCAGCAGTCCTGGGGGGGGCAGGGGCGGTAATCAGCCCCAGCATTTT
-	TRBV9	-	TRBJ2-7	CASSIDGKQYF	TGTGCCAGCAGCATCGACGGGAAGCAGTACTTC
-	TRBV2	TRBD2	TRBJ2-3	CASTELAGFTDTQYF	TGTGCCAGCACCGAACTAGCGGGCTTCACAGATACGCAGTATTTT
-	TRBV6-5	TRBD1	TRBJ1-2	CASRPTGGNYGYTF	TGTGCCAGCAGACCGACAGGGGGGAACTATGGCTACACCTTC
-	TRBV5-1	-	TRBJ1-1	CASSKQGPNTEAFF	TGCGCCAGCAGCAAACAGGGCCCCAACACTGAAGCTTTCTTT
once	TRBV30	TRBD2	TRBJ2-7	CAWALRTSGLAYEQYF	TGTGCCTGGGCTCTAAGGACTAGCGGGTTAGCCTACGAGCAGTACTTC
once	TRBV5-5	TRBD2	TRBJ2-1	CASSLGLAGNMGEQFF	TGTGCCAGCAGCTTGGGACTAGCGGGAAATATGGGTGAGCAGTTCTTC
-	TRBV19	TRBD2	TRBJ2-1	CASSIDAGGISYNEQFF	TGTGCCAGTAGTATAGACGCGGGAGGCATCTCCTACAATGAGCAGTTCTTC
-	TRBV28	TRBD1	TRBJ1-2	CASSLEGQGPNYGYTF	TGTGCCAGCAGTTTAGAAGGACAGGGGCCTAACTATGGCTACACCTTC
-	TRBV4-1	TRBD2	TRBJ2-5	CASSQEVLAGQETQYF	TGCGCCAGCAGCCAAGAAGTGCTAGCGGGACAAGAGACCCAGTACTTC
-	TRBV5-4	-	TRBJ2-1	CASSLPSAYNEQFF	TGTGCCAGCAGCTTACCTAGCGCCTACAATGAGCAGTTCTTC
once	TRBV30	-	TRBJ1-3	CAWSVAGTFSGNTIYF	TGTGCCTGGAGTGTAGCAGGGACATTTTCTGGAAACACCATATATTTT
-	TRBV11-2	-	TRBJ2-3	CASSLFKRAESTDTQYF	TGTGCCAGCAGCTTATTTAAGCGGGCAGAGAGCACAGATACGCAGTATTTT
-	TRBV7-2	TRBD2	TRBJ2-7	CASSSQSGNSYEQYF	TGTGCCAGCAGCTCCCAAAGCGGGAACTCCTACGAGCAGTACTTC
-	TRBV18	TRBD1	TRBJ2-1	CASSPISAGTGGDNEQFF	TGTGCCAGCTCACCAATATCAGCCGGGACAGGGGGTGACAATGAGCAGTTCTTC
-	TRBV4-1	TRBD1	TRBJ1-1	CASSPPDRGNTEAFF	TGCGCCAGCAGCCCCCCGGACAGGGGAAACACTGAAGCTTTCTTT
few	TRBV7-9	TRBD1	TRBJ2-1	CASSPPDRGFYNEQFF	TGTGCCAGCAGTCCGCCGGACAGGGGCTTCTACAATGAGCAGTTCTTC
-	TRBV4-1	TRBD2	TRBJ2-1	CASSQDSGGSPYNEQFF	TGCGCCAGCAGCCAAGATAGCGGCGGGAGCCCCTACAATGAGCAGTTCTTC
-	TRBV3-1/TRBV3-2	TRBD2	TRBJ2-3	CASSPRLQRGADTQYF	TGTGCCAGCAGCCCCCGACTCCAGCGGGGGGCAGATACGCAGTATTTT
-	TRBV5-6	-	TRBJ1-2	CASSMTRAGGNYGYTF	TGTGCCAGCAGTATGACTCGGGCCGGGGGGAACTATGGCTACACCTTC
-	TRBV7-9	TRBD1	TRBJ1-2	CASSLGLRDRTRSNYGYTF	TGTGCCAGCAGCTTAGGTCTCCGGGACAGGACGCGTTCTAACTATGGCTACACCTTC
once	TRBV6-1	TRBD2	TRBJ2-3	CASSGAWAAGVPDTQYF	TGTGCCAGCAGTGGGGCATGGGCGGCGGGAGTTCCAGATACGCAGTATTTT
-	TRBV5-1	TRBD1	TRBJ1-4	CASSTGATNEKLFF	TGCGCCAGCAGCACAGGGGCAACTAATGAAAAACTGTTTTTT
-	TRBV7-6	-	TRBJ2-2	CAVRGFLERTGELFF	TGTGCCGTACGCGGGTTTTTAGAGCGTACCGGGGAGCTGTTTTTT
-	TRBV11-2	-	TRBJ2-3	CASSLAGVTDTQYF	TGTGCCAGCAGCTTAGCAGGGGTCACAGATACGCAGTATTTT
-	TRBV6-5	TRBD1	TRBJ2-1	CASRAQGSSYNEQFF	TGTGCCAGCAGGGCACAGGGGTCGTCCTACAATGAGCAGTTCTTC
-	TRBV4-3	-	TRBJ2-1	CASSQDLTGYNEQFF	TGCGCCAGCAGCCAAGATCTCACAGGGTACAATGAGCAGTTCTTC
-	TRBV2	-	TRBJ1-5	CASTLEGSNQPQHF	TGTGCCAGCACCCTGGAGGGAAGCAATCAGCCCCAGCATTTT
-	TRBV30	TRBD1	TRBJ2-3	CAWSVGTGGAGGPGTDTQYF	TGTGCCTGGAGTGTCGGGACAGGGGGCGCGGGAGGGCCTGGGACAGATACGCAGTATTTT
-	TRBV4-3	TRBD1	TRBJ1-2	CASSAGQGWGYTF	TGCGCCAGCAGCGCCGGACAGGGCTGGGGCTACACCTTC
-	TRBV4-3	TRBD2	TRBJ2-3	CASSKGLAGGRSDTQYF	TGCGCCAGCAGCAAAGGACTAGCGGGAGGTCGATCAGATACGCAGTATTTT
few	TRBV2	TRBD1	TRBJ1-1	CASRPGQGRAFF	TGTGCCAGCAGACCCGGACAGGGGCGAGCTTTCTTT
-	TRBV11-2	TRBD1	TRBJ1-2	CASSSKTGGEYYGYTF	TGTGCCAGCAGCTCCAAGACAGGGGGCGAATACTATGGCTACACCTTC
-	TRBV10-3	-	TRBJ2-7	CAISDQQGISGEQYF	TGTGCCATCAGTGATCAACAGGGTATCTCGGGTGAGCAGTACTTC
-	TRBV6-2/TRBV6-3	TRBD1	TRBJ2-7	CASSLDRYYEQYF	TGTGCCAGCAGTTTGGACAGGTACTACGAGCAGTACTTC
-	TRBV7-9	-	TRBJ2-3	CASSLTTQPTDTQYF	TGTGCCAGCAGCTTAACAACACAACCCACAGATACGCAGTATTTT
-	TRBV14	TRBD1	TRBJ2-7	CASSQYSGGGYEQYF	TGTGCCAGCAGCCAGTACTCAGGGGGCGGCTACGAGCAGTACTTC
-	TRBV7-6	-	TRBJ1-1	CASSLEDRGYTEAFF	TGTGCCAGCAGCTTAGAGGATCGCGGATATACTGAAGCTTTCTTT
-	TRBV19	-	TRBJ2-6	CASNKQVSGANVLTF	TGTGCCAGTAATAAACAGGTCTCTGGGGCCAACGTCCTGACTTTC
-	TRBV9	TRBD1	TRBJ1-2	CASSGGQGVRGYTF	TGTGCCAGCAGCGGGGGACAGGGGGTCCGAGGCTACACCTTC
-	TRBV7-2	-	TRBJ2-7	CASSFGPGSGEQYF	TGTGCCAGCAGCTTCGGACCCGGATCGGGGGAGCAGTACTTC
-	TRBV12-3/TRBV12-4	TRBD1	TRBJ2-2	CASSPDRAGELFF	TGTGCCAGCAGTCCGGACAGGGCGGGTGAGCTGTTTTTT
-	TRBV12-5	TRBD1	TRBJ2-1	CASGQGRAEQFF	TGTGCTAGTGGACAGGGGCGGGCTGAGCAGTTCTTC
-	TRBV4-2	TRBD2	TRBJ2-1	CASSQVGTSGDEQFF	TGTGCCAGCAGCCAAGTCGGGACTAGCGGGGATGAGCAGTTCTTC
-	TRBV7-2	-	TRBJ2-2	CASSLDLPSELFF	TGTGCCAGCAGCTTGGACTTACCGTCCGAGCTGTTTTTT
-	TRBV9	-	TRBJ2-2	CASSAYNRVAGELFF	TGTGCCAGCAGCGCCTATAACAGGGTCGCCGGGGAGCTGTTTTTT
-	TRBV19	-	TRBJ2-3	CASSTPGREADTQYF	TGTGCCAGTAGTACTCCGGGCAGGGAGGCAGATACGCAGTATTTT
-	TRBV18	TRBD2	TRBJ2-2	CASSPVTSGDTGELFF	TGTGCCAGCTCACCCGTGACTAGCGGAGACACCGGGGAGCTGTTTTTT
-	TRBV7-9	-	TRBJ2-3	CASSSPQRISPTGTQYF	TGTGCCAGCAGCTCCCCCCAGCGGATTTCCCCGACGGGAACGCAGTATTTT
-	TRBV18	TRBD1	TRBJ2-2	CASSPGQGAVTGELFF	TGTGCCAGCTCACCAGGGCAGGGGGCCGTCACCGGGGAGCTGTTTTTT